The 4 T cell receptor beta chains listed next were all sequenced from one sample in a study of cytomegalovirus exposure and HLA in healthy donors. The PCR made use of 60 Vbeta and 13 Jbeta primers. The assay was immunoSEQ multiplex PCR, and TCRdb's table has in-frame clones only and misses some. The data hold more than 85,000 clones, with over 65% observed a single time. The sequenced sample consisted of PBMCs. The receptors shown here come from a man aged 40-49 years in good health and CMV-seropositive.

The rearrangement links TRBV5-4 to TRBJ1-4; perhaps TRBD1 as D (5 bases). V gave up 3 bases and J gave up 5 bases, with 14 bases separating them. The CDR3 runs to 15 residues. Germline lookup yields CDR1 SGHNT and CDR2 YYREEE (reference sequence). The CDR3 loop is CASSSSQGYNEKLFF. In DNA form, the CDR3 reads TGTGCCAGCAGCTCAAGCCAGGGATACAATGAAAAACTGTTTTTT.

CDR3 sequence reads: CASSLGPGRATGELFF. Here the CDR3 DNA reads TGCGCCAGCAGCCTAGGGCCAGGGCGTGCCACCGGGGAGCTGTTTTTT. The chain has TRBV4-3 and TRBJ2-2; D might be TRBD1 (5 bases). Trimming cost V 4 bases and J 4 bases, with 16 bases left between them. This CDR3 region has 16 residues. Germline lookup yields CDR1 LGHNA and CDR2 YSLEER.

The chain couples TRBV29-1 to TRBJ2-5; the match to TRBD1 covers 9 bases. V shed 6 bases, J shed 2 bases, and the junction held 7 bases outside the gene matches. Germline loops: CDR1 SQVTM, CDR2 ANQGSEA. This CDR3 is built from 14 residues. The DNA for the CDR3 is TGCAGCGTAGGCCGGGACAGGGTACAAGAGACCCAGTACTTC. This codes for CSVGRDRVQETQYF.

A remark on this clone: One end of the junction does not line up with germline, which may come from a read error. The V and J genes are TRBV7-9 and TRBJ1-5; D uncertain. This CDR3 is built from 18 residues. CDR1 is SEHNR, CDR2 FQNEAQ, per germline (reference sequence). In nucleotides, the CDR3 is TGTTCCAGCAGCTTAGAGGTTGGACTGCGGGCGAGCAATCAGCCCCAGCATTTT. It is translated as CSSSLEVGLRASNQPQHF.